One and the same sample provided the 28 T cell receptor beta chains below, sequenced in a study of cytomegalovirus exposure and HLA in healthy donors. Primers for the PCR totalled 60 Vbeta and 13 Jbeta. The method was immunoSEQ multiplex PCR; TCRdb's version includes in-frame clones alone and lacks a portion of them. The table has some 100,000 clones, 74% seen once. The sample was PBMCs. The receptors shown here come from a human donor in good health.

The chain is built from TRBV2 and TRBJ2-5; the D is unclear. Germline CDR1 reads SNHLY; CDR2 reads FYNNEI. V was pared by 6 bases and J by 1 base, with 12 bases between. CDR3 size: 14 residues. In DNA form, the CDR3 reads TGTGCCAGCAGGAGAAGTCTGAGCCAAGAGACCCAGTACTTC. It specifies CASRRSLSQETQYF.

The rearrangement joins TRBV27 to TRBJ2-3; TRBD2 agrees at 8 bases. J gave up 4 bases and V 5 bases, and 11 bases lay outside the gene matches. The CDR3 runs 16 residues. Looked up from germline, CDR1 is MNHEY and CDR2 is SMNVEV (reference sequence). CDR3 bases: TGTGCCAGCAGTCCCTTCGGGGCGGGAGGATCAGATACGCAGTATTTT. The encoded protein is CASSPFGAGGSDTQYF.

The chain is built from TRBV19 and TRBJ1-2; 10 nucleotides agree with TRBD1. Germline CDR1 LNHDA, CDR2 SQIVND (reference sequence). V lost 6 bases and J lost 5; bases outside the gene matches: 18. The CDR3 has 18 residues. CDR3: CASSRITGQGIHTYGYTF. CDR3 coding DNA: TGTGCCAGTAGCAGAATTACGGGACAGGGGATCCACACATATGGCTACACCTTC.

The V and J genes are TRBV6-5 and TRBJ1-1, with a weak D call TRBD1 (5 bases). Trimming cost V 6 bases and J 5 bases, with 16 bases left between them. The CDR3 is 14 amino acids. Germline assignment: CDR1 MNHEY and CDR2 SVGAGI. CDR3 protein: CASSLRVGGTEAFF. The DNA of the CDR3 is TGTGCCAGCAGCCTACGGGTGGGGGGGACTGAAGCTTTCTTT.

Comment on this clone: An end of the junction does not agree with germline; a read error may underlie this. The gene calls are TRBV7-9 and TRBJ2-7; 8 nucleotides match TRBD1. CDR1 and CDR2 (germline): SEHNR, FQNEAQ (reference sequence). The CDR3 is 14 residues long. The CDR3 DNA sequence: TGTTCCAGCACCCCGGGACAGGAGGTTGCCGAGCAGTACTTC. Translating gives CSSTPGQEVAEQYF.

The chain employs TRBV30 and TRBJ2-2; 10 nucleotides align to TRBD2. CDR3 size: 15 residues. The V segment lost 0 bases and the J segment 6 bases; nucleotides outside the gene matches: 4. Germline lookup yields CDR1 GTSNPN and CDR2 SVGIG (reference sequence). The CDR3 loop is CAWSVAGGPPGELFF. The CDR3 coding sequence is TGTGCCTGGAGTGTAGCGGGAGGGCCACCCGGGGAGCTGTTTTTT.

This clone was detected only once. The CDR3 DNA is TGCGCCAGCAGCTTCGGACAGGGCCAAGAGACCCAGTACTTC. Amino acid sequence: CASSFGQGQETQYF. The chain employs TRBV5-1 and TRBJ2-5; 8 positions match TRBD1. The CDR3 runs 14 residues. J was trimmed by 1 base and V by 2 bases; bases with no gene match: 1. Looked up from germline, CDR1 is SGHRS and CDR2 is YFSETQ.

Only one count was recorded for this clone. The chain uses TRBV5-3 and TRBJ2-6; tentatively, D is TRBD1 (6 bases). TRBV5-3 is classed as an ORF, of uncertain function. V was trimmed by 4 bases and J by 3 bases, leaving 17 bases between them. CDR3 length: 17 amino acids. DNA of the CDR3: TGTGCCAGAAGCACTCCCCCATACAGGGTTGGGGCCAACGTCCTGACTTTC. Residues: CARSTPPYRVGANVLTF.

V gene TRBV7-2 combines with J gene TRBJ2-7, with 7 bases identical to TRBD1. The CDR3 contains 14 residues. From germline, CDR1 is SGHTA and CDR2 FQGNSA. Trimming cost V 5 bases and J 2 bases; bases outside gene matches: 6. Here the CDR3 DNA reads TGTGCCAGCAGCCTCTTTGACAGGGCCTACGAGCAGTACTTC. Translated, it gives CASSLFDRAYEQYF.

The J gene is TRBJ2-1, the V gene TRBV6-1; weak D call: TRBD1 (5 bases). Germline V gene sequence: CDR1 MNHNS, CDR2 SASEGT. Trimming took off 8 bases at V and 8 bases at J, with 13 bases between the two ends. The CDR3 has 12 amino acids. CDR3 DNA: TGTGCCAGCGGCGAATGGGGCTATGAGCAGTTCTTC. Translating gives CASGEWGYEQFF.

J is TRBJ1-4 and V is TRBV6-6, with 8 bases that match TRBD1. The germline CDR1 and CDR2 sequences are MNHNY and SVGAGI (reference sequence). The CDR3 consists of 15 residues. Trimming at V came to 6 bases and at J to 8 bases, leaving 11 bases not matched to a gene. CDR3 residues: CASRAGQGEMEKLFF. CDR3 nucleotides: TGTGCCAGCAGGGCCGGACAGGGCGAAATGGAAAAACTGTTTTTT.

The chain employs TRBV6-6 and TRBJ2-6; a possible D gene is TRBD1 (5 bases). This CDR3 comprises 16 residues. With 3 bases removed from V and 4 bases from J, the gap between germline ends came to 13 bases. Germline V gene lookup returns CDR1 MNHNY and CDR2 SVGAGI (reference sequence). The CDR3 nucleotides read TGTGCCAGCAGTTATCCCCAGGGATCCGGGGCCAACGTCCTGACTTTC. Protein product: CASSYPQGSGANVLTF.

V and J are TRBV5-6 and TRBJ2-3; 10 bases fit TRBD1. Germline V CDR1 and CDR2: SGHDT, YYEEEE. The CDR3 consists of 15 residues. V trimming: 4 bases; J trimming: 4 bases; junction bases outside the gene matches: 6. As DNA, the CDR3 is TGTGCCAGCAGCCCCTGGACAGGGGGAGCAGATACGCAGTATTTT. Protein product: CASSPWTGGADTQYF. Complete variable domain (other parts from reference TRBV5-6 and TRBJ2-3): DAGVTQSPTHLIKTRGQQVTLRCSPKSGHDTVSWYQQALGQGPQFIFQYYEEEERQRGNFPDRFSGHQFPNYSSELNVNALLLGDSALYLCASSPWTGGADTQYFGPGTRLTVL.

This clone was seen once. The chain has TRBV5-6 and TRBJ2-5, with TRBD2 identical over 7 bases. After removal of 7 bases from V and 5 bases from J, the junction contained 8 bases not matched to a gene. The CDR3 loop spans 13 amino acids. CDR1 SGHDT and CDR2 YYEEEE come from the germline V gene. CDR3 DNA sequence: TGTGCCAGCGTGGGGAGGGGACGCGAGACCCAGTACTTC. This gives the protein CASVGRGRETQYF.

The chain combines TRBV2 with TRBJ1-3; a weak D match, TRBD1 (5 bases). This CDR3 contains 15 residues. Germline loops: CDR1 SNHLY, CDR2 FYNNEI. Trimming removed 7 bases from V and 3 bases from J, with 16 bases in between. The CDR3 DNA sequence: TGTGCCAGCACCCGGGACTCGCTTGGTGGAAACACCATATATTTT. The encoded protein is CASTRDSLGGNTIYF.

The chain has TRBV6-5 and TRBJ1-1; 10 nucleotides agree with TRBD1. V shed 6 bases, J shed 5 bases, and the junction held 6 bases outside the gene matches. The CDR3 loop spans 14 amino acids. CDR1 is MNHEY and CDR2 is SVGAGI in the germline V gene. The chain's CDR3 is CASRPDRGRTEAFF. In DNA form, the CDR3 reads TGTGCCAGCAGACCCGACAGGGGGCGGACTGAAGCTTTCTTT.

This clone was found once. The rearrangement uses TRBV5-8 and TRBJ1-2; possible D gene TRBD1, 6 bases. This CDR3 has 15 residues. Germline V gene lookup returns CDR1 SGHTS and CDR2 YDEGEE. The ends were cut back, 0 bases at V and 5 bases at J, with 14 bases in the middle. This chain's CDR3 is CASSLAPIRGYGYTF. Written as DNA, the CDR3 is TGTGCCAGCAGCTTGGCCCCCATCAGGGGATATGGCTACACCTTC.

The chain couples TRBV4-3 to TRBJ1-1, with D possibly TRBD1 on 5 matching bases. Germline assignment: CDR1 LGHNA and CDR2 YSLEER. Trimming took 0 bases from V and 1 from J, leaving 9 bases between them. This CDR3 comprises 15 residues. CDR3 protein: CASSQEGERNTEAFF. The CDR3, as DNA: TGCGCCAGCAGCCAAGAAGGGGAAAGGAACACTGAAGCTTTCTTT.

This chain uses TRBV18 with TRBJ2-5, with TRBD1 identical over 7 bases. Germline values: CDR1 KGHSH, CDR2 LQKENI. The CDR3 contains 15 residues. J lost 4 bases, V lost 0 bases, and 5 bases had no gene match. The CDR3 DNA reads TGTGCCAGCTCACCACCCTCGGGACAGCCAGAGACCCAGTACTTC. Its protein is CASSPPSGQPETQYF.

This chain connects TRBV19 to TRBJ2-2, with 7 bases lining up with TRBD1. Per the germline V gene, CDR1 is LNHDA and CDR2 is SQIVND (reference sequence). With 8 bases clipped from V and 6 bases from J, the junction kept 9 bases outside the gene matches. The CDR3 extends over 14 amino acids. CDR3 in amino acids: CASRLTGRAGELFF. The CDR3 nucleotides are TGTGCCAGTCGATTGACAGGGCGGGCCGGGGAGCTGTTTTTT.

This clone was counted only a few times. This rearrangement joins TRBV29-1 to TRBJ2-2; D perhaps matches TRBD1 (5 bases). This CDR3 has 13 residues. V shed 3 bases and J shed 3 bases, with 8 bases lying between them. Germline V gives CDR1 SQVTM, CDR2 ANQGSEA. The CDR3 protein is CSVDAGYTGELFF. DNA of the CDR3: TGCAGCGTTGATGCAGGGTACACCGGGGAGCTGTTTTTT.

V and J are TRBV4-3 and TRBJ1-5; D is unclear. The length of the CDR3 is 16 residues. Germline CDR1 is LGHNA and CDR2 is YSLEER. V gave up 0 bases and J gave up 2 bases, with 11 bases separating them. The CDR3 loop is CASSQDFLSRNQPQHF. The DNA for the CDR3 is TGCGCCAGCAGCCAAGATTTCCTATCCCGCAATCAGCCCCAGCATTTT.

This chain links TRBV7-8 with TRBJ1-5; no firm D call. Germline V gene data show CDR1 as SGHVS and CDR2 as FQNEAQ. Trimming stripped 2 bases from V and 0 bases from J, with 17 bases between. The CDR3 extends over 18 amino acids. The CDR3 nucleotides read TGTGCCAGCAGCTTAAAGCGGGTCGGGAGGGATAGCAATCAGCCCCAGCATTTT. It specifies CASSLKRVGRDSNQPQHF.

This clone was seen only a few times. The rearrangement links TRBV28 to TRBJ2-6; 7 bases are shared with TRBD2. CDR1 and CDR2 from the germline V gene are MDHEN and SYDVKM. There are 15 residues in the CDR3. The V segment lost 6 bases and the J segment 3 bases; nucleotides outside the gene matches: 5. CDR3 sequence: CASRMGGSGANVLTF. CDR3 DNA sequence: TGTGCCAGCAGGATGGGGGGGAGTGGGGCCAACGTCCTGACTTTC.

The chain couples TRBV5-1 to TRBJ1-1; the match to TRBD1 covers 9 bases. Per the germline V gene, CDR1 is SGHRS and CDR2 is YFSETQ. The CDR3 extends over 17 amino acids. The J segment lost 2 bases and the V segment lost 3 bases, leaving 11 bases of the junction unmatched. CDR3 sequence reads: CASSSAGTGRPNTEAFF. CDR3 coding DNA: TGCGCCAGCAGCTCTGCCGGGACAGGGAGACCAAACACTGAAGCTTTCTTT.

In regard to this clone: One end of the junction is discordant with germline, which a read error may explain. The chain employs TRBV9 and TRBJ2-2; D may be TRBD1 (6 bases). The CDR3 runs to 17 residues. Germline V gene sequence: CDR1 SGDLS, CDR2 YYNGEE. Written as DNA, the CDR3 is TGTGCCAGCAGCGGTGGGGGCTTAGGCCCGAAGACCGGGGAGCTGTTTTTT. Translated: CASSGGGLGPKTGELFF.

The chain uses TRBV6-1 and TRBJ2-1; TRBD2 aligns across 10 bases. Germline CDR1 MNHNS, CDR2 SASEGT. The V gene end was trimmed by 2 bases and the J gene end by 4 bases; junction bases not matched to a gene: 2. The length of the CDR3 is 15 residues. The CDR3 is CASSELAGVYNEQFF. The CDR3 DNA reads TGTGCCAGCAGTGAACTAGCGGGAGTATACAATGAGCAGTTCTTC.

This chain uses TRBV27 with TRBJ1-4; D not certain. The CDR3 loop spans 18 amino acids. The V end was cut by 4 bases, the J end by 0 bases, with 18 bases between. Germline V gene sequence: CDR1 MNHEY, CDR2 SMNVEV (reference sequence). CDR3 coding DNA: TGTGCCAGCAGTTCATTAATCGGAGGGCTCCCAACTAATGAAAAACTGTTTTTT. Translation gives CASSSLIGGLPTNEKLFF.